The entry that follows covers one TCR beta chain sequence. The sample comes from a study of PD-1 blockade in classical Hodgkin lymphoma. Germline CDR1 and CDR2: SEHNR and FQNEAQ (reference sequence). The CDR3 loop spans 15 amino acids. V dropped 5 bases and J dropped 1 base, with 14 bases sitting between them. Repertoires were generated with immunoSEQ multiplex PCR, while TCRdb's copy carries only in-frame clones and drops some. The data contain roughly 50,000 clones, over 75% of them singletons. Patients all relapsed after autologous stem cell transplantation, and there was variation in brentuximab vedotin exposure.

Source: peripheral blood mononuclear cells (PBMCs), taken at baseline. The V gene is TRBV7-9, the J gene TRBJ1-1, with D possibly being TRBD1 (6 bases). The receptor was isolated from a human donor with classical Hodgkin lymphoma. This CDR3 is CASSTTRGWNTEAFF. CDR3 sequence (DNA): TGTGCCAGCAGCACTACTAGGGGGTGGAACACTGAAGCTTTCTTT.